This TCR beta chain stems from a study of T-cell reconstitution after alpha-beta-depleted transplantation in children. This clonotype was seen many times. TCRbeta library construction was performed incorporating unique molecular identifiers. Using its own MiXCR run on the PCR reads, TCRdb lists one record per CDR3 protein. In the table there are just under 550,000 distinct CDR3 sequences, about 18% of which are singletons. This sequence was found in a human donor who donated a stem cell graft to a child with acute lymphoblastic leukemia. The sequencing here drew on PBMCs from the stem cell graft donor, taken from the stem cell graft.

CDR3 nucleotides: TGCGCCAGCAGTGGCCTGAACACCGGGGAGCTGTTTTTT. Its protein product is CASSGLNTGELFF. The genes are TRBV10-2 and TRBJ2-2; the D is unclear. The CDR3 is 13 amino acids. CDR1 WSHSY and CDR2 SAAADI come from the germline V gene. The V and J ends lost 4 bases and 1 base respectively, with 4 bases between them.